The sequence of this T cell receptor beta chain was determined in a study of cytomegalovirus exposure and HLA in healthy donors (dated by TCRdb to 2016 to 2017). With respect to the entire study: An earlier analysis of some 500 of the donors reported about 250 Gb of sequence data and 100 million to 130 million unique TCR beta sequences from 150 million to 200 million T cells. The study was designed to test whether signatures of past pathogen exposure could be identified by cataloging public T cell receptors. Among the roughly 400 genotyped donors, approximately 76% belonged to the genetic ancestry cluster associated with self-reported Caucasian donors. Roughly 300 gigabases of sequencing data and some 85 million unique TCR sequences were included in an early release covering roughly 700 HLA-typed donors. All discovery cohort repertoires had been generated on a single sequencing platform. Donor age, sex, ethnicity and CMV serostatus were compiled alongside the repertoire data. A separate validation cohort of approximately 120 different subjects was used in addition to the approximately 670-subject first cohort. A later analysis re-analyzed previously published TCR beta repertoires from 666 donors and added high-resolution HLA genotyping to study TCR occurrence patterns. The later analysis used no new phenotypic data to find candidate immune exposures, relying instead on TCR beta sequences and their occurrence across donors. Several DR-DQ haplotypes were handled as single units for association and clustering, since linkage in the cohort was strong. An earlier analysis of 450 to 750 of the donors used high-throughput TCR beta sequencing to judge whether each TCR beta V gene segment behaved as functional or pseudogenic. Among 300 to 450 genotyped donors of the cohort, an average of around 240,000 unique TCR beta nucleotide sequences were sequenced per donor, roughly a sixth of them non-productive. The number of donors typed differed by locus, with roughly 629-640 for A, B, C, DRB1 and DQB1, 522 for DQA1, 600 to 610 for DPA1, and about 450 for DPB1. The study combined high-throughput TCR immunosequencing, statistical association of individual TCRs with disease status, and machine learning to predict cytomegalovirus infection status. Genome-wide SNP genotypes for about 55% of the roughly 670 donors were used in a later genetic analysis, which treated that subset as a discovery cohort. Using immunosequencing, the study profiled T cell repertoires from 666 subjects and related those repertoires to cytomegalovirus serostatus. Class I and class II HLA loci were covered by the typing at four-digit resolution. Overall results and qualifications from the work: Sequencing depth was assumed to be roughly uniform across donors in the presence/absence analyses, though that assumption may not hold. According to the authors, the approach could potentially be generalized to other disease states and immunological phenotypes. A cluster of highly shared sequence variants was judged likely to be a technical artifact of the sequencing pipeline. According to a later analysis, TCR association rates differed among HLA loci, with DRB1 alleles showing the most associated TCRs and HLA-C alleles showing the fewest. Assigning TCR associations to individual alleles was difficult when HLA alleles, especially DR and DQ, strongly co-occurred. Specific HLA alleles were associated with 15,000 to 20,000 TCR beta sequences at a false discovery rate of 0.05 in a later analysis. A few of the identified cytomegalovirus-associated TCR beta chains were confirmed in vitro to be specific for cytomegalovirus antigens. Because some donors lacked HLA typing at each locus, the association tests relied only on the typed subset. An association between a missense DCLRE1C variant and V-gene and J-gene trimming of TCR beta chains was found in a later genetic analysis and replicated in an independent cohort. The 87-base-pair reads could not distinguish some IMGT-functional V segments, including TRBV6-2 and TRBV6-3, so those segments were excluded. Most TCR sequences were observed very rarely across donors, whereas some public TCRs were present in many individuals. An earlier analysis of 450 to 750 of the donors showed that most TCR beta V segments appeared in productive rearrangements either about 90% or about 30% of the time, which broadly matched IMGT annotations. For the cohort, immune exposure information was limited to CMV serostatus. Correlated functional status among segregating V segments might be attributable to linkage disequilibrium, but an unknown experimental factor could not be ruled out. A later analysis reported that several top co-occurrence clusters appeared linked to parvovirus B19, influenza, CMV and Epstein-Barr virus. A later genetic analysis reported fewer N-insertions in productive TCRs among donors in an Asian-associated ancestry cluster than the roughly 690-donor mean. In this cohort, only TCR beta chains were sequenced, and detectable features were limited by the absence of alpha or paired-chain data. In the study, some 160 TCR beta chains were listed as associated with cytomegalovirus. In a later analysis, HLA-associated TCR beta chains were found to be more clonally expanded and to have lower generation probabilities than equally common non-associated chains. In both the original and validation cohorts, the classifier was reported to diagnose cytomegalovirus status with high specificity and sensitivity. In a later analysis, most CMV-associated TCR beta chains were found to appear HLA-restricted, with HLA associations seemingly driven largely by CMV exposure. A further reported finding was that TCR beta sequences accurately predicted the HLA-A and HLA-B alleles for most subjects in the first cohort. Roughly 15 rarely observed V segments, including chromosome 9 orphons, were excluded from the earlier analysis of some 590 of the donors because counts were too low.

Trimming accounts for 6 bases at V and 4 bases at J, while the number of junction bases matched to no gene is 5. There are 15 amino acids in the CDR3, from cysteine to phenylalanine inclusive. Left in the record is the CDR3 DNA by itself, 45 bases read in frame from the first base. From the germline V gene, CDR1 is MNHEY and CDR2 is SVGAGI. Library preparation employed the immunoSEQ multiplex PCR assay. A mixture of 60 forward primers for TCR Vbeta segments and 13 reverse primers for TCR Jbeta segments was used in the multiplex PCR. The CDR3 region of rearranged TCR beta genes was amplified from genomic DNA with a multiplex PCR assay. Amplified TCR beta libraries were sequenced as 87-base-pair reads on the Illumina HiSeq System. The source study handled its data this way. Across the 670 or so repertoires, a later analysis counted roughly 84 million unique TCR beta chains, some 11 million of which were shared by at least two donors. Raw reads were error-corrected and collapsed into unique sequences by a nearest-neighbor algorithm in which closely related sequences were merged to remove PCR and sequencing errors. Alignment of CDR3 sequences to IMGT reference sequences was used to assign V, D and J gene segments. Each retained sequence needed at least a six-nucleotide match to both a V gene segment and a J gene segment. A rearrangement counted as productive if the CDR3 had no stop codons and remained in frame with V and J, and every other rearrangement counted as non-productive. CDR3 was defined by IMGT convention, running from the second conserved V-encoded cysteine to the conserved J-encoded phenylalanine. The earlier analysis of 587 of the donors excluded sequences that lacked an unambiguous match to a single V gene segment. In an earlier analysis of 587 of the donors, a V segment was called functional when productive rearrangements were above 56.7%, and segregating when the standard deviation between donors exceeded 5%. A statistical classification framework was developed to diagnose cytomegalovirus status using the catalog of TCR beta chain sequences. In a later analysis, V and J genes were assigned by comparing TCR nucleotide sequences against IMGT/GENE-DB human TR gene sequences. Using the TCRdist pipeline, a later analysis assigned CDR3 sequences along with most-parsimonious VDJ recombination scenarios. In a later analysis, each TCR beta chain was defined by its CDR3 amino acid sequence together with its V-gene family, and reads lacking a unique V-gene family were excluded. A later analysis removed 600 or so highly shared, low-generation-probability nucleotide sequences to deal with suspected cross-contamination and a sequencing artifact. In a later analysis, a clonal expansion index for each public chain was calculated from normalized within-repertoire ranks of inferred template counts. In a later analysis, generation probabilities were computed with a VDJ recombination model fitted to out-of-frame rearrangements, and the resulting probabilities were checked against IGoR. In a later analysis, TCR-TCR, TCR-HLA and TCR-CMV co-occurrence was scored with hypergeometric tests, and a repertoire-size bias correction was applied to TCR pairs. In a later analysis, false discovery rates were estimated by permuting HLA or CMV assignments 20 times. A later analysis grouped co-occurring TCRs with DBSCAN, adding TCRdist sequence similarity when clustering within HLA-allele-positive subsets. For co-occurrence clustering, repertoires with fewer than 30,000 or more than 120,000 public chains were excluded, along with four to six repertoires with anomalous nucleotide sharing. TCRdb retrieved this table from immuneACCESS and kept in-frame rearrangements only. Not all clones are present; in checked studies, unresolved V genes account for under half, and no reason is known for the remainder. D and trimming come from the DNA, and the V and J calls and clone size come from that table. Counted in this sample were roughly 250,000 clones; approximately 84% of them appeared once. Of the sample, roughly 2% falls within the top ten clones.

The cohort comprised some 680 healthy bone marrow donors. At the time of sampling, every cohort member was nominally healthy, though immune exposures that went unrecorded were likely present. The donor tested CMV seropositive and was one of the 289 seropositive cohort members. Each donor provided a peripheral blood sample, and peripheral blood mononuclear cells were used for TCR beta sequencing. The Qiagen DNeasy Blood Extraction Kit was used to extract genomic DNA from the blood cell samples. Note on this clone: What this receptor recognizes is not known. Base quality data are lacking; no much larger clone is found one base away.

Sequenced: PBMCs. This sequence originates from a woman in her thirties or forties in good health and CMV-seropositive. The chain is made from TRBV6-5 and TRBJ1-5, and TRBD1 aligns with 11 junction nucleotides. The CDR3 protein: CASSLGTGGNQPQHF. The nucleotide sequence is TGTGCCAGCAGCCTTGGGACAGGGGGTAATCAGCCCCAGCATTTT.